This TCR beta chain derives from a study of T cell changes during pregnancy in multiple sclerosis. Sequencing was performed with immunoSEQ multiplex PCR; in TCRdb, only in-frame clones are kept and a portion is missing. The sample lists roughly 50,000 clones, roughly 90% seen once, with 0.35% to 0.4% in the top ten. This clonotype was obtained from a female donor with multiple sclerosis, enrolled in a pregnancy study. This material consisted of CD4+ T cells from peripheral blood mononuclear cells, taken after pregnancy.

The CDR3 is CASSPDRARASDTQYF. The CDR3 bases are TGTGCCAGCTCACCGGACAGGGCCAGGGCTTCAGATACGCAGTATTTT. The genes are TRBV18 and TRBJ2-3; 8 bases align to TRBD1. V trimming: 3 bases; J trimming: 4 bases; junction bases outside the gene matches: 9. CDR1 is KGHSH and CDR2 is LQKENI in the germline V gene. The CDR3 length is 16 residues.